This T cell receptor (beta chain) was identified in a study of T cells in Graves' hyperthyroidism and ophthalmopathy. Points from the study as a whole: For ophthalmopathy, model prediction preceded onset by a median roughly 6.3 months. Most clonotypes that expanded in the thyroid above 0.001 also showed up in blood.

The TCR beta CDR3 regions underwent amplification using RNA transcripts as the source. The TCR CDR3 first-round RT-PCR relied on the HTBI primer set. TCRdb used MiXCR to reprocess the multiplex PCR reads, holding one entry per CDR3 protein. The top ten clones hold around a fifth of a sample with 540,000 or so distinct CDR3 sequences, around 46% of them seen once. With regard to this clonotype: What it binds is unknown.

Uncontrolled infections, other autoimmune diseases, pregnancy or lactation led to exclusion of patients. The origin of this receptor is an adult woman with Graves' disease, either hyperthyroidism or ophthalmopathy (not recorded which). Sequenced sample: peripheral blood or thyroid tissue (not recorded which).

As DNA, the CDR3 is TGTGCCAGCAGCCAGAGGGGGGGCTTTGAGACCCAGTACTTC. Encoded protein: CASSQRGGFETQYF. The chain combines TRBV4-2 with TRBJ2-5; TRBD2 is a possible D gene (7 bases). This CDR3 has 14 residues. CDR1 LGHNA and CDR2 YNFKEQ come from the germline V gene. Trimming removed 3 bases from V and 5 bases from J, with 13 bases in between.